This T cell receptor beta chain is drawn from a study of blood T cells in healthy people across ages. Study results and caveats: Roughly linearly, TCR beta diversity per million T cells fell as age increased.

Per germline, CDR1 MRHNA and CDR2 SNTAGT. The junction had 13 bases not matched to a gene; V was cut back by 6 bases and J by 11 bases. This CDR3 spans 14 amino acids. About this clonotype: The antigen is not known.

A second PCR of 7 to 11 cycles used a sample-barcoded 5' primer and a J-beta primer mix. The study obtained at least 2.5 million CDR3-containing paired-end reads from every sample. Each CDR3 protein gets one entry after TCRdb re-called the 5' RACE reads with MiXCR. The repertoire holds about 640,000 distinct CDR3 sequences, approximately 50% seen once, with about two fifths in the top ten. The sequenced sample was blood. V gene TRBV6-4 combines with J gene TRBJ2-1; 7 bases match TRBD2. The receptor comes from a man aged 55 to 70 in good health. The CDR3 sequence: CASSLQASGTKQFF. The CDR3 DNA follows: TGTGCCAGCAGCCTCCAGGCTAGCGGTACTAAGCAGTTCTTC.